This entry lists 4 T cell receptor beta chains sequenced from one sample in a study of T cell changes during pregnancy in multiple sclerosis. TCRdb's copy holds only in-frame clones and misses some; the assay was immunoSEQ multiplex PCR. The data show about 59,000 clones, approximately 90% seen once. This sample comprised peripheral blood, obtained in the third trimester of pregnancy. Source of these receptors: a female donor in good health, enrolled as a control in a pregnancy study.

The chain has TRBV28 and TRBJ1-1; possibly TRBD1 for D (6 bases). Germline CDR1 is MDHEN and CDR2 is SYDVKM. The CDR3 spans 13 residues. V was trimmed by 1 base and J by 5 bases, leaving 8 bases between them. The CDR3 DNA is TGTGCCAGCAGTTTATACAGGGCTACTGAAGCTTTCTTT. Amino acids: CASSLYRATEAFF.

The chain couples TRBV7-2 to TRBJ1-2; D remains unclear. The CDR3 loop spans 13 amino acids. The germline V gene has CDR1 SGHTA and CDR2 FQGNSA. Trimming cost V 3 bases and J 8 bases, with 13 bases left between them. The CDR3 here is CASSFDIMKGYTF. Written as DNA, the CDR3 is TGTGCCAGCAGCTTCGACATAATGAAGGGCTACACCTTC.

This chain links TRBV4-3 with TRBJ1-5; 8 bases are a match to TRBD1. The V segment lost 0 bases and the J segment 5 bases; nucleotides outside the gene matches: 6. Looked up from germline, CDR1 is LGHNA and CDR2 is YSLEER. The CDR3 sequence is 16 residues long. The CDR3 nucleotides are TGCGCCAGCAGCCAAGATCGGACAGGGCCCGATCAGCCCCAGCATTTT. Translating gives CASSQDRTGPDQPQHF.

For the CDR3, the DNA is TGCGCCAGCAGCCGAGGGACAGGGGACGTCCACGAGCAGTACTTC. Translation: CASSRGTGDVHEQYF. The V call is TRBV4-1, the J call TRBJ2-7; TRBD1 matches at 10 bases. Germline loops: CDR1 MGHRA, CDR2 YSYEKL. This CDR3 comprises 15 residues. After removal of 4 bases from V and 5 bases from J, the junction contained 8 bases not matched to a gene.